Included here is one T cell receptor (beta chain) sequence, with context. Its specificity is not known. It was patients with CD8+CD57+ cell expansion by flow cytometry who were chosen for sequencing. At blood sampling, none of the patients had yet received therapy. This sample was included in a study of CD8+CD57+ T cells in acquired aplastic anemia. For the study at large: Sorted CD4+ plus CD8+ cells gave DNA averaging about 3.2 ug.

General study findings and limits: Significance was not reached for CD8+ Simpson's diversity between patients and controls.

CDR3 length: 16 amino acids. Germline CDR1 is ENHRY and CDR2 is SYGVKD. V shed 4 bases, J shed 6 bases, and the junction held 11 bases outside the gene matches. Genomic DNA templated the TCR beta VDJ and CDR3 profiling. MiXCR, applied by TCRdb to the reads, yields one record per CDR3 protein. The table shows about 160,000 distinct CDR3 sequences, with 71% occurring only once. The genes are TRBV10-3 and TRBJ2-3; 9 nucleotides line up with TRBD2. The clonotype originates from a human donor with aplastic anemia. Sequenced material: sorted CD4+, CD8+, or CD8+CD57+ T cells (not recorded which) from PBMCs. The CDR3 DNA sequence: TGTGCCATCAGTGTGCAAGCGGGGGGCCCGCCGGATACGCAGTATTTT. Protein sequence: CAISVQAGGPPDTQYF.